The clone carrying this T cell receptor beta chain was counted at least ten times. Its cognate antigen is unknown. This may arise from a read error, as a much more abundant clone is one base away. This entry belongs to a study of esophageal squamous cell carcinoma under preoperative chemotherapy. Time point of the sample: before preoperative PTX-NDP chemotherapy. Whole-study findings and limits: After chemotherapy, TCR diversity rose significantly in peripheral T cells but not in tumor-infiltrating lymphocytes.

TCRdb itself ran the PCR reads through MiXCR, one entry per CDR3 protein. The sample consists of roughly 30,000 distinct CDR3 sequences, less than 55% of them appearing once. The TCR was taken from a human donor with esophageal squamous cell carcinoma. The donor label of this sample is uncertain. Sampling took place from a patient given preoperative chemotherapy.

The DNA of the CDR3 is TGTGCCAGCAGCCGTGGAGGAGCGGGACAATACAATGAGCAGTACTTC. Translation gives CASSRGGAGQYNEQYF. The chain is built from TRBV7-2 and TRBJ2-1, with D possibly being TRBD2 (7 bases). The end of the DNA aligns better with TRBJ2-7, so the J call may be wrong. CDR3 length equals 16 residues. The germline V gene encodes CDR1 SGHTA and CDR2 FQGNSA.